The sequence of this T cell receptor beta chain was determined in a study of T cell responses to AZD1222 COVID-19 vaccine. Libraries were prepared by immunoSEQ multiplex PCR; TCRdb keeps only in-frame clonotypes and omits some of them. Here the sample spans around 130,000 clones, roughly 90% being singletons. CDR1 and CDR2 from the germline V gene are SGHDN and FVKESK. The CDR3 length is 15 residues. The ends lost 3 bases at V and 4 bases at J; junction bases unmatched: 6. The material sequenced was peripheral blood, taken on day 0 of AZD1222 vaccination. This clonotype originated in an adult in good health. The V gene is TRBV14, the J gene TRBJ2-7, with TRBD2 matching over 10 bases. The CDR3, as DNA: TGTGCCAGCAGCCAGCTAGCGGGAGTGGTATACGAGCAGTACTTC. It codes for CASSQLAGVVYEQYF.